This note documents a single T cell receptor (beta chain) sequence. Its specificity is unknown. Unmatched junction bases numbered 6, after V lost 1 base and J lost 6 bases. Germline lookup yields CDR1 LNHDA and CDR2 SQIVND (reference sequence). The CDR3 consists of 15 residues. The sample originates from a study of T cell responses to AZD1222 COVID-19 vaccine. General study points: With dominance at 160-218 and 743-854, vaccine-associated CD4 TCRs spanned spike. Unmutated variant regions are reportedly targeted by nearly half of spike-specific TCRs. Spike-specific TCR breadth rose after two AZD1222 doses, and depth rose as well. Donors in the cohort were predominantly white British and more often female, and clonal diversity was possibly underestimated.

Libraries were prepared by immunoSEQ multiplex PCR; TCRdb keeps only in-frame clonotypes and omits some of them. Altogether around 130,000 clones are present, 92% being singletons, with the ten largest covering around 1.8%. The chain uses TRBV19 and TRBJ1-2; TRBD1 matches at 9 bases. The source of this sequence is an adult in good health. The material was peripheral blood, obtained on day 0 of AZD1222 vaccination. CDR3 sequence: CASSIATGQGNGYTF. The CDR3 nucleotides are TGTGCCAGTAGTATAGCCACCGGACAGGGGAATGGCTACACCTTC.